The entry that follows covers one TCR beta chain sequence. The antigen remains unidentified. TCRdb reprocessed the reads with MiXCR, giving one entry per CDR3 protein. The sample records fewer than 650,000 distinct CDR3 sequences, roughly 43% being singletons. The data stem from a study of T cell repertoires in cytomegalovirus infection. Study background: The study used recently identified HLA-C-restricted and well-studied HLA-B-restricted CMV epitopes. Study observations and caveats: Dominating the ex vivo response were TCR beta clonotypes that were CMV-specific and HLA-C-restricted.

Germline V gene data show CDR1 as MNHNS and CDR2 as SASEGT. The CDR3 runs 16 residues. The V gene end was trimmed by 4 bases and the J gene end by 9 bases; junction bases not matched to a gene: 11. The sequence was collected from a human donor in good health (CMV status not recorded). Some clones in this sample may be carry-over from other donors' samples. The V gene is TRBV6-1, the J gene TRBJ1-6; 8 bases are shared with TRBD1. The material was cultured PBMCs, obtained from culture after CMV antigen stimulation. In DNA form, the CDR3 reads TGTGCCAGCAGTGCCTTCGGGGACAGGACCCTTTCACCCCTCCACTTT. Translation gives CASSAFGDRTLSPLHF.